Detailed here is one T cell receptor beta chain. Its antigen is not identified. The sample comes from a study of T cells in Graves' hyperthyroidism and ophthalmopathy. Study findings and constraints: Blood held most thyroid clonotypes expanded above 0.001 frequency.

The CDR3 consists of 13 residues. V gave up 8 bases and J gave up 2 bases, with 11 bases separating them. Germline CDR1 ENHRY, CDR2 SYGVKD. Researchers amplified the TCR beta CDR3 regions from RNA transcripts. The TCR CDR3 was amplified in a first-round RT-PCR using the HTBI primer set. MiXCR, run by TCRdb on the multiplex PCR reads, gives a single entry per CDR3 protein. The data show about 620,000 distinct CDR3 sequences, around 16% seen once. This TCR came from a woman in her thirties with Graves' hyperthyroidism. Sequencing input: blood. The V gene is TRBV10-3, the J gene TRBJ2-3, with D possibly TRBD2 on 5 matching bases. The CDR3 DNA sequence: TGTGCCATCGCTAGCAGACACACAGATACGCAGTATTTT. Residues: CAIASRHTDTQYF.